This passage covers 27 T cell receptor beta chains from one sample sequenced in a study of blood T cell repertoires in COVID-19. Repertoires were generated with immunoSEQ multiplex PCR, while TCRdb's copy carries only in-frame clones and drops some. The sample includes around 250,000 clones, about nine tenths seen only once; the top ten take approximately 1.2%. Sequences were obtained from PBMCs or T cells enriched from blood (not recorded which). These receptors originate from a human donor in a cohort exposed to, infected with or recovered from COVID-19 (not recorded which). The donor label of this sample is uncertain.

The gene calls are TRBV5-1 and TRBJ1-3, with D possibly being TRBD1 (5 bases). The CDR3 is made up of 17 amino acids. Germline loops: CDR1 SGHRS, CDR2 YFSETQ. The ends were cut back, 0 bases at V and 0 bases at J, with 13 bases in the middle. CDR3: CASSLAPGRDSGNTIYF. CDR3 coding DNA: TGCGCCAGCAGCTTGGCCCCCGGCAGGGACTCTGGAAACACCATATATTTT.

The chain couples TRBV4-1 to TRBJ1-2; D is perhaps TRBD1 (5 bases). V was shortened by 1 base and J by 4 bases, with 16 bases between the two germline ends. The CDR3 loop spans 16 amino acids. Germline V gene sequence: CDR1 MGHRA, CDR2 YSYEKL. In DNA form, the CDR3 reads TGCGCCAGCAGCCAAGGAGCAAGAACGGACATCTATGGCTACACCTTC. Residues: CASSQGARTDIYGYTF.

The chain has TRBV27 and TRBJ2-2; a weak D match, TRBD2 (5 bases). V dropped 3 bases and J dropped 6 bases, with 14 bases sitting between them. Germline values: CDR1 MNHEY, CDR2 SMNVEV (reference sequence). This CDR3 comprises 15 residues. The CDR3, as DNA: TGTGCCAGCAGTTTGACCGGGCCCGGGGCCGGGGAGCTGTTTTTT. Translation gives CASSLTGPGAGELFF.

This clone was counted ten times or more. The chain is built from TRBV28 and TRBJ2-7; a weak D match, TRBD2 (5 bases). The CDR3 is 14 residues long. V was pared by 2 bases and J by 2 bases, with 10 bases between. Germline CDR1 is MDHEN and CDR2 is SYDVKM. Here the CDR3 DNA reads TGTGCCAGCAGTTTAACCAGGAGGACCTACGAGCAGTACTTC. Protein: CASSLTRRTYEQYF. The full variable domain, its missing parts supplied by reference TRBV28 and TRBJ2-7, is DVKVTQSSRYLVKRTGEKVFLECVQDMDHENMFWYRQDPGLGLRLIYFSYDVKMKEKGDIPEGYSVSREKKERFSLILESASTNQTSMYLCASSLTRRTYEQYFGPGTRLTVT.

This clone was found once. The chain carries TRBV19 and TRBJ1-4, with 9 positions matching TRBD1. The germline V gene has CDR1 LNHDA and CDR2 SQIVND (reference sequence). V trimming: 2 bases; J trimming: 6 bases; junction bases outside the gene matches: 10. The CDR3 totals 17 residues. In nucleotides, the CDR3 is TGTGCCAGTAGTATATGGGGACAGGGTTCAGGAGATGAAAAACTGTTTTTT. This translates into CASSIWGQGSGDEKLFF.

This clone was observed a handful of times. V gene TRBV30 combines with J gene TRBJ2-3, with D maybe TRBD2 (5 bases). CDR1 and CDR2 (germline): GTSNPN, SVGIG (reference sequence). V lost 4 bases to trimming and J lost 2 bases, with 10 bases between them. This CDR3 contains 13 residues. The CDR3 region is CAWKRGSTDTQYF. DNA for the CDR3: TGTGCCTGGAAACGGGGATCCACAGATACGCAGTATTTT.

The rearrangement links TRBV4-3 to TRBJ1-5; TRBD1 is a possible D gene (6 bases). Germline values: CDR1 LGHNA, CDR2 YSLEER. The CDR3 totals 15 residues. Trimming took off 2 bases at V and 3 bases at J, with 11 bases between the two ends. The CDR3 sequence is CASSQSRGFNQPQHF. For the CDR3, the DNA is TGCGCCAGCAGCCAATCCAGGGGCTTCAATCAGCCCCAGCATTTT.

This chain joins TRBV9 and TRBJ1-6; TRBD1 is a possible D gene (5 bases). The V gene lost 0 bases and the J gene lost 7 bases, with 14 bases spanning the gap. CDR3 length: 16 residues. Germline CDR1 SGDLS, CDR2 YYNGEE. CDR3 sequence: CASSVGQGLENSPLHF. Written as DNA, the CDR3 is TGTGCCAGCAGCGTAGGCCAGGGCCTCGAAAATTCACCCCTCCACTTT. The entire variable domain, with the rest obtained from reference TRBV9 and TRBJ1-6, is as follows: DSGVTQTPKHLITATGQRVTLRCSPRSGDLSVYWYQQSLDQGLQFLIQYYNGEERAKGNILERFSAQQFPDLHSELNLSSLELGDSALYFCASSVGQGLENSPLHFGNGTRLTVT.

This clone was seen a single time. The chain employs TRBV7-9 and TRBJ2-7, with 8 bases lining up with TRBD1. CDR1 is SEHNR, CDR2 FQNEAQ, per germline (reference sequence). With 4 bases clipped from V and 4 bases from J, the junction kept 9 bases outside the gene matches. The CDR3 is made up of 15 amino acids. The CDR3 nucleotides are TGTGCCAGCAGCTCGACAGGGGTAGTTGGGTACGAGCAGTACTTC. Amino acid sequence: CASSSTGVVGYEQYF.

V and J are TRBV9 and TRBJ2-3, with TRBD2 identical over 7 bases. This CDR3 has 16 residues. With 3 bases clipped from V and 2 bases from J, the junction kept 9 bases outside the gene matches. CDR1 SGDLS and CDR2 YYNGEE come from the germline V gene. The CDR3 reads CASSDQTGLPTDTQYF. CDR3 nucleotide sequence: TGTGCCAGCAGCGATCAGACGGGACTACCCACAGATACGCAGTATTTT.

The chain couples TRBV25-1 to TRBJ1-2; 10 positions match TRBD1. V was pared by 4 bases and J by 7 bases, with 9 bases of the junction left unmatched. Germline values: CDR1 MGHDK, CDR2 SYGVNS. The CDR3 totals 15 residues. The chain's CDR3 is CASSGQGARLLGYTF. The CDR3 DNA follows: TGTGCCAGCAGTGGACAGGGGGCGCGTCTTCTTGGCTACACCTTC.

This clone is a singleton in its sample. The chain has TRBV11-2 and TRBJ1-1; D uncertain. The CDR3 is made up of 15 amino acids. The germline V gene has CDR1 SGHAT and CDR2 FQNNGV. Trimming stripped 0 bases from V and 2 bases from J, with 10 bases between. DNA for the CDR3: TGTGCCAGCAGCTTAGAGGCGGGGTTAAACACTGAAGCTTTCTTT. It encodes CASSLEAGLNTEAFF.

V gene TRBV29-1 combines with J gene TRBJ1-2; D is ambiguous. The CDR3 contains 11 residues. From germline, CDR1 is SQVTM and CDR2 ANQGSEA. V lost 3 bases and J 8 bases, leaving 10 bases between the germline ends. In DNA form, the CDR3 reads TGCAGCGTTGAGCGCCTTGAGGGCTACACCTTC. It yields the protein CSVERLEGYTF.

The CDR3 DNA is TGTGCCAGCAGCGTAGGTGCGACAGGGAGCCAGCCCCAGCATTTT. Its translation is CASSVGATGSQPQHF. This rearrangement joins TRBV9 to TRBJ1-5; TRBD1 matches at 7 bases. Germline CDR1 SGDLS, CDR2 YYNGEE. This CDR3 is built from 15 residues. Losses at the gene ends were 0 bases for V and 7 bases for J; bases not matched to a gene: 7.

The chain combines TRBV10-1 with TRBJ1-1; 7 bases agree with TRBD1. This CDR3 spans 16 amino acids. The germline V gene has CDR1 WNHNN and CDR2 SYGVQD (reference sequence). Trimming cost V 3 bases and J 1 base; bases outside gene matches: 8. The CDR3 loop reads CASSDKRGQTNTEAFF. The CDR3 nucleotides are TGCGCCAGCAGTGATAAGAGGGGGCAGACGAACACTGAAGCTTTCTTT.

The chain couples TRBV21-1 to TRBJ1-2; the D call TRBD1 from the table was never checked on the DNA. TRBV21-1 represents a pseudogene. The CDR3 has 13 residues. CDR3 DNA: TGTGCCAGCAGCAATGCGCAGGGAAGAGGCTACACCTTC. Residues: CASSNAQGRGYTF.

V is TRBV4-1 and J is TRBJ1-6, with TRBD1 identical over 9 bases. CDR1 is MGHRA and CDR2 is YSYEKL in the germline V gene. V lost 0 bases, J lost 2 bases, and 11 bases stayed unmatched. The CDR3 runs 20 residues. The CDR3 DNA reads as TGCGCCAGCAGCCAAGACTTTCTCGGGACAGGGAGACCCTATAATTCACCCCTCCACTTT. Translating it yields CASSQDFLGTGRPYNSPLHF.

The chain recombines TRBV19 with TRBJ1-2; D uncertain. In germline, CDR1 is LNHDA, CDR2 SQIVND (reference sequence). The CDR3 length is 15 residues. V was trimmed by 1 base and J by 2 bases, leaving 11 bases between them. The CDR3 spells CASSIGTTGNYGYTF. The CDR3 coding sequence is TGTGCCAGTAGTATAGGTACTACGGGGAACTATGGCTACACCTTC.

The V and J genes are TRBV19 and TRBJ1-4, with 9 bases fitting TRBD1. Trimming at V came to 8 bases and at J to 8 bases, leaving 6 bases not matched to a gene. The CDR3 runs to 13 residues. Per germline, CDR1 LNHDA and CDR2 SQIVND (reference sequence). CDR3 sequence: CASGDRESEKLFF. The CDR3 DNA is TGTGCCAGTGGGGACAGGGAGAGCGAAAAACTGTTTTTT.

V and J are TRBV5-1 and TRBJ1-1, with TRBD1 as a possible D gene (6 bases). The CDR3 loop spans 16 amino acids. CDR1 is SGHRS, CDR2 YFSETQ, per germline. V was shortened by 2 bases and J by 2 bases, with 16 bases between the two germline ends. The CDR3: CASSFYGGPDNTEAFF. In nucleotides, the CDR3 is TGCGCCAGCAGCTTTTACGGGGGGCCAGATAACACTGAAGCTTTCTTT.

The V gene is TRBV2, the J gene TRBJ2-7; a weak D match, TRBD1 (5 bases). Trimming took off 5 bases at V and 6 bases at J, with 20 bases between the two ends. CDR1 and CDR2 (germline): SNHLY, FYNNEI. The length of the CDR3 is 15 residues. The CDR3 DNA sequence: TGTGCCAGCAGTTTAGACAGCCGAGGCGGTTCCGAGCAGTACTTC. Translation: CASSLDSRGGSEQYF.

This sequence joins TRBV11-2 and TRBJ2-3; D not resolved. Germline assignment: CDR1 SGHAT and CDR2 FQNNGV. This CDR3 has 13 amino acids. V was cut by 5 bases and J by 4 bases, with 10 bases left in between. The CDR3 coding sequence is TGTGCCAGCAGCCAGACCAGGTCAGATACGCAGTATTTT. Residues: CASSQTRSDTQYF. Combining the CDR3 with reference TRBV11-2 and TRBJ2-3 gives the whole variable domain EAGVAQSPRYKIIEKRQSVAFWCNPISGHATLYWYQQILGQGPKLLIQFQNNGVVDDSQLPKDRFSAERLKGVDSTLKIQPAKLEDSAVYLCASSQTRSDTQYFGPGTRLTVL.

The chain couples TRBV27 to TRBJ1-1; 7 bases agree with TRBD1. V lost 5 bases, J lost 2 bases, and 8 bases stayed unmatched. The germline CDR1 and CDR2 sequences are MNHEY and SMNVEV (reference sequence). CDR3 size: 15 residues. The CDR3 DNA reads TGTGCCAGCAGTGCCTGGGGACAGTTTAACACTGAAGCTTTCTTT. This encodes CASSAWGQFNTEAFF.

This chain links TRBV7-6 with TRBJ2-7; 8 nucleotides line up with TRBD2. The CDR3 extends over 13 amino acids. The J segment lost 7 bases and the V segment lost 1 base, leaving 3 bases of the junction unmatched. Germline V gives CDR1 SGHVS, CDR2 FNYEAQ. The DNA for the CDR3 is TGTGCCAGCAGCTTAGATGAGCGGGGGGAGCAGTACTTC. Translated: CASSLDERGEQYF.

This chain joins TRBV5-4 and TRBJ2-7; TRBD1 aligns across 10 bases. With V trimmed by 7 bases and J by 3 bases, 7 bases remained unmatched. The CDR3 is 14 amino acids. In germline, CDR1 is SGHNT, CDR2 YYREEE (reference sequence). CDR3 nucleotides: TGTGCCAGCGCGGAGGGGACAGGGGTCTACGAGCAGTACTTC. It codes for CASAEGTGVYEQYF.

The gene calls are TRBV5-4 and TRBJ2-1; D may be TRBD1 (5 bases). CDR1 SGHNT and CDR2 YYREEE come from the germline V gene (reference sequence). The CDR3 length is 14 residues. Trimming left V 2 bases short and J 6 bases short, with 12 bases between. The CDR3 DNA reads TGTGCCAGCAGCTTAATAGGGGCACCCAATGAGCAGTTCTTC. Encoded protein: CASSLIGAPNEQFF.

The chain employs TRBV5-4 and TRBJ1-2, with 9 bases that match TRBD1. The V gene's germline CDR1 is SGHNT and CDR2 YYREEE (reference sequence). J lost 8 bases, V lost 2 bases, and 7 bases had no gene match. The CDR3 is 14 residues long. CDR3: CASSFRDRAGGYTF. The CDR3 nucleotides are TGTGCCAGCAGCTTCCGGGACAGGGCAGGGGGCTACACCTTC.